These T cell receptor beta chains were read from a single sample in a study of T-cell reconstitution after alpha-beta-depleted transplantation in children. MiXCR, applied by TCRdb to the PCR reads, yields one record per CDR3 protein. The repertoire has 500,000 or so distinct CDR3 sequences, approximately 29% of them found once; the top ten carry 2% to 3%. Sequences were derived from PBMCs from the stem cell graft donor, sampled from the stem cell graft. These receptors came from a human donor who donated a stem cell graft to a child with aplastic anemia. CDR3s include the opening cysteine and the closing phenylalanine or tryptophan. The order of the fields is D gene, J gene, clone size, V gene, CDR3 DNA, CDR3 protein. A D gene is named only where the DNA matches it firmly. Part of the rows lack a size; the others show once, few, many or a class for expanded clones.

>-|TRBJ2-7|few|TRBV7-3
TGTGCCAGCAGCCCCTACCCGACGGGAAGCTCCTACGAGCAGTACTTC
CASSPYPTGSSYEQYF
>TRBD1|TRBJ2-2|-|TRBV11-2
TGTGCCAGCAGCTGGTGGGGGACAGGGGGCGGCGGGGAGCTGTTTTTT
CASSWWGTGGGGELFF
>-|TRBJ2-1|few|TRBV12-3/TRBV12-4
TGTGCCAGCAGTACGCAGGGCTCCTACAATGAGCAGTTCTTC
CASSTQGSYNEQFF
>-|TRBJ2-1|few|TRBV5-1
TGCGCCAGCAGCTTGGCAGCGGGACAATACAATGAGCAGTTCTTC
CASSLAAGQYNEQFF
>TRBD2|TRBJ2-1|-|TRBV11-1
TGTGCCAGCAGCCCCCGGGGACTAGCGGTGGGCAATGAGCAGTTCTTC
CASSPRGLAVGNEQFF
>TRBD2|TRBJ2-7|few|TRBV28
TGTGCCAGCAGGAGCATAGCGGGAGCTTCCTACGAGCAGTACTTC
CASRSIAGASYEQYF
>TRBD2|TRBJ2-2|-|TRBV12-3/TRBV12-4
TGTGCCAGCACCAGACTAGCGGGAGGTCGTTCCGGGGAGCTGTTTTTT
CASTRLAGGRSGELFF
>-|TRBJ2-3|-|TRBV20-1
TGCAGCCCGACCCTGCTAACAGGGCCAGATACGCAGTATTTT
CSPTLLTGPDTQYF
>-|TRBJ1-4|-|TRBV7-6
TGTGCCAGCAGCTTAGCGGGACGAGCTGGGGAAAAACTGTTTTTT
CASSLAGRAGEKLFF
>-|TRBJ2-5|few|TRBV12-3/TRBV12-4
TGTGCCAGCAGTTTAGGGGGACGATTGTACCAAGAGACCCAGTACTTC
CASSLGGRLYQETQYF
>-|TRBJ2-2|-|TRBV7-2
TGTGCCAGCAGCTCCCGGACTACCACCAACACCGGGGAGCTGTTTTTT
CASSSRTTTNTGELFF
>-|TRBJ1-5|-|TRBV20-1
TGCAGTGCTCGCCGGTTCGGTAGCAATCAGCCCCAGCATTTT
CSARRFGSNQPQHF
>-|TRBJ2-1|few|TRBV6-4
TGTGCCAGCAGTGACTCGAGTCAGGGGTCGGATGAGCAGTTCTTC
CASSDSSQGSDEQFF
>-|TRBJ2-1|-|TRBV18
TGTGCCAGCTCACCGACCATCTCAGGATACCTGGGCAATGAGCAGTTCTTC
CASSPTISGYLGNEQFF
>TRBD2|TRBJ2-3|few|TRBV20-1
TGCAGTGCTTCGCATGGACTAGCGGGAGTCAGTGGTACAGATACGCAGTATTTT
CSASHGLAGVSGTDTQYF
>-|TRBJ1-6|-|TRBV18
TGTGCCAGCTCACCAAATCCCGCCTCCCCCCTCCACTTT
CASSPNPASPLHF
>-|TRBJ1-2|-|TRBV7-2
TGTGCCAGCAGCTTAGGTGTGGGTGGAGACTATGGCTACACCTTC
CASSLGVGGDYGYTF
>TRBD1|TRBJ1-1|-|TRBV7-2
TGTGCCAGCAGCACTAGGACAGGGGAAACTGAAGCTTTCTTT
CASSTRTGETEAFF
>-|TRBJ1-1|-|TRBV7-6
TGTGCCAGCAGCTTTGCCTTGAACACTGAAGCTTTCTTT
CASSFALNTEAFF
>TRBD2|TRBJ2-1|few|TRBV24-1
TGTGCCACCAGTGCGGCAGTGTGGAGCGGGGGGGACAATGAGCAGTTCTTC
CATSAAVWSGGDNEQFF
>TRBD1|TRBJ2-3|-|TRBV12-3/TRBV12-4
TGTGCCAGCAGTTTATACAGGGGGGACACAGATACGCAGTATTTT
CASSLYRGDTDTQYF
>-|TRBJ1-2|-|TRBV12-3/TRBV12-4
TGTGCCAGCAGTTTTGATGGCGGCTATGGCTACACCTTC
CASSFDGGYGYTF
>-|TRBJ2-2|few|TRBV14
TGTGCCAGCAGCGCGAATTACGCGAACACCGGGGAGCTGTTTTTT
CASSANYANTGELFF
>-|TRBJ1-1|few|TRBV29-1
TGCAGCGTTGAGGAAGTCGAAGCTTTCTTT
CSVEEVEAFF
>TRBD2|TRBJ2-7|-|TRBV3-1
TGTGCCAGCAGCCAAGATCTTAGGGGCGGGAGAAACTACGAGCAGTACTTC
CASSQDLRGGRNYEQYF
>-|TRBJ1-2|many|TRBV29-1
TGCAGCGTTGAAGCCCCCGACAGACGCTATGGCTACACCTTC
CSVEAPDRRYGYTF
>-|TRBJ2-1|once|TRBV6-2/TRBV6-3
TGTGCCAGCAGTTCCTTAGTAGGGGGGGTCTACAATGAGCAGTTCTTC
CASSSLVGGVYNEQFF
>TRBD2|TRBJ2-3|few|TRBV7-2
TGTGCCAGCAGCTTAGCGGGAGGGCCGATAGTACCAGATACGCAGTATTTT
CASSLAGGPIVPDTQYF
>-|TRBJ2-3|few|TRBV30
TGTGCCTGGGGGCCGTGGGGGGATACGCAGTATTTT
CAWGPWGDTQYF
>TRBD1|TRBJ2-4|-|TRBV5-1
TGCGCCAGCAGCTGGACCCGGCGGGGACAGGGGTCCCGGGACATTCAGTACTTC
CASSWTRRGQGSRDIQYF
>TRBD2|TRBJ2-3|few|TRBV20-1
TGCAGTGCACTAGTATTTGCGGGAGATGAAGATACGCAGTATTTT
CSALVFAGDEDTQYF
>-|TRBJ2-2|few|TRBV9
TGTGCCAGCAGCCCCAAGACTAGAAACACCGGGGAGCTGTTTTTT
CASSPKTRNTGELFF
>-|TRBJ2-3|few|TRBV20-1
TGCAGTGCTAGAGATGGCGCGCAGTATTTT
CSARDGAQYF
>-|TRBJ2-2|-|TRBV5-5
TGTGCCAGCAGCCTGGAATCGATGACGGTGTTTTTT
CASSLESMTVFF
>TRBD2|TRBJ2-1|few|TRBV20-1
TGCAGTGCTGGGACTACCACCTACAATGAGCAGTTCTTC
CSAGTTTYNEQFF
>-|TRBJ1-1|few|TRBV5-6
TGTGCCAGCAGCTTGGTGCAGACGAACACTGAAGCTTTCTTT
CASSLVQTNTEAFF
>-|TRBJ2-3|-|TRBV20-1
TGCAGTGCTAGAGATCCGCTAGCGAGTAGCACAGATACGCAGTATTTT
CSARDPLASSTDTQYF
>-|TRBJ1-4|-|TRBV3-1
TGTGCCAGCAGCACCAGGGGAGGTGAAAAACTGTTTTTT
CASSTRGGEKLFF
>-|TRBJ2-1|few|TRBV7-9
TGTGCCAGCAGCTTAGCGGGGAGCCCTTCCAATGAGCAGTTCTTC
CASSLAGSPSNEQFF
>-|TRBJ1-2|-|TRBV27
TGTGCCAGCAGGCCTACAGGGAGCCATGGCTACACCTTC
CASRPTGSHGYTF
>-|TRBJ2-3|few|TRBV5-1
TGCGCCAGCAGCGCGTACAGGTGGGAGGCTAGCACAGATACGCAGTATTTT
CASSAYRWEASTDTQYF
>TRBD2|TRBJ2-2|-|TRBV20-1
TGCAGTGCTAGAGATATCCAGCGGGAGGGCCGAGGCGGGGAGCTGTTTTTT
CSARDIQREGRGGELFF
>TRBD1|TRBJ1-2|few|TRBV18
TGTGCCAGCTCAGCGGGACAGGGGATTGATGGCTACACCTTC
CASSAGQGIDGYTF
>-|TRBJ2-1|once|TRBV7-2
TGTGCCAGCAGCTTAGCGCACCAATCCTACAATGAGCAGTTCTTC
CASSLAHQSYNEQFF
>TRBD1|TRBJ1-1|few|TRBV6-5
TGTGCCAGCAGTTTACAGGACCCAGGGGGCGATGAAGCTTTCTTT
CASSLQDPGGDEAFF
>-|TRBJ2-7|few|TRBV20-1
TGCAGTGCCGTTCCCCGGGGCAGCTACTACGAGCAGTACTTC
CSAVPRGSYYEQYF
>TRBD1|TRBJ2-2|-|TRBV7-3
TGTGCCAGCAGCTTAACGACGAACAGGGGTAACGGGGAGCTGTTTTTT
CASSLTTNRGNGELFF
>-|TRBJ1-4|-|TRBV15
TGTGCCACCAGCACGGCAGGGATCAGGAGTGAAAAACTGTTTTTT
CATSTAGIRSEKLFF
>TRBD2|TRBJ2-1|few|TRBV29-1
TGCAGCGTTGAAGATCTTGCTAGCGGGAGGTCGGGTGAGCAGTTCTTC
CSVEDLASGRSGEQFF
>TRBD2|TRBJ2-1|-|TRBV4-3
TGCGCCAGCAGCCGATCCCGGGAGGGAGCTGAGCAGTTCTTC
CASSRSREGAEQFF
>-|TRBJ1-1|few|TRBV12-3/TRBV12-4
TGTGCCAGCACTTCAGGGCTTCTGGACACTGAAGCTTTCTTT
CASTSGLLDTEAFF